Below, 11 T cell receptor beta chains from the same sample are listed, as sequenced in a study of blood T cell repertoires in COVID-19. Data came from immunoSEQ multiplex PCR; TCRdb stores just in-frame clones and leaves some out. The sample carries more than 200,000 clones, about nine tenths recorded once. The specimen was peripheral blood. These receptors originate from a woman aged 55-75 years with acute or convalescent COVID-19.

Regarding this clone: The same CDR3 is also encoded by other DNA sequences in this sample. The rearrangement uses TRBV5-1 and TRBJ1-4; no clear D gene. V shed 0 bases and J shed 0 bases, with 3 bases lying between them. Per germline, CDR1 SGHRS and CDR2 YFSETQ. The CDR3 length is 14 residues. The CDR3 reads CASSLGATNEKLFF. CDR3 DNA: TGCGCCAGCAGCTTGGGAGCAACTAATGAAAAACTGTTTTTT.

The V and J genes are TRBV19 and TRBJ1-2; 7 bases are shared with TRBD1. The CDR3 is 14 amino acids. With 0 bases clipped from V and 6 bases from J, the junction kept 4 bases outside the gene matches. Germline CDR1 and CDR2: LNHDA and SQIVND (reference sequence). The CDR3 nucleotides read TGTGCCAGTAGTATAGATGGGACAGTGAATGGCTACACCTTC. Residues: CASSIDGTVNGYTF.

The chain has TRBV19 and TRBJ2-3; 7 nucleotides match TRBD2. Germline V gene data show CDR1 as LNHDA and CDR2 as SQIVND (reference sequence). The CDR3 contains 15 residues. With V trimmed by 7 bases and J by 1 base, 8 bases remained unmatched. CDR3 sequence reads: CASNSGEGGTDTQYF. In DNA, the CDR3 is TGTGCCAGTAATTCTGGGGAGGGAGGCACAGATACGCAGTATTTT. The full variable domain, with the rest looked up from reference TRBV19 and TRBJ2-3, is DGGITQSPKYLFRKEGQNVTLSCEQNLNHDAMYWYRQDPGQGLRLIYYSQIVNDFQKGDIAEGYSVSREKKESFPLTVTSAQKNPTAFYLCASNSGEGGTDTQYFGPGTRLTVL.

The V and J genes are TRBV11-2 and TRBJ2-7; D perhaps matches TRBD1 (5 bases). The CDR3 runs 16 residues. V gave up 2 bases and J gave up 2 bases, with 16 bases separating them. CDR1 and CDR2 (germline): SGHAT, FQNNGV. The CDR3 here is CASSLFAGLQTYEQYF. DNA for the CDR3: TGTGCCAGCAGCTTATTTGCAGGGTTACAAACCTACGAGCAGTACTTC.

The V call is TRBV7-2, the J call TRBJ2-5; TRBD1 is a possible D gene (6 bases). The V end lost 2 bases, the J end lost 5 bases, and 12 bases lay between the germline ends. The CDR3 has 14 amino acids. CDR1 is SGHTA, CDR2 FQGNSA, per germline. CDR3 sequence: CASSLNGGRETQYF. The CDR3 nucleotides are TGTGCCAGCAGCTTAAATGGGGGCCGGGAGACCCAGTACTTC.

The chain is built from TRBV7-2 and TRBJ2-1, with 7 bases matching TRBD2. Germline V gives CDR1 SGHTA, CDR2 FQGNSA. CDR3 size: 17 residues. Trimming removed 5 bases from V and 4 bases from J; junction bases left unmatched: 14. The CDR3 region is CASSPGLGGSRYNEQFF. The DNA of the CDR3 is TGTGCCAGCAGCCCCGGGTTAGGCGGGAGTCGGTACAATGAGCAGTTCTTC.

The J gene is TRBJ2-7, the V gene TRBV10-3; TRBD2 agrees at 10 bases. The J segment lost 6 bases and the V segment lost 2 bases, leaving 7 bases of the junction unmatched. CDR1 is ENHRY and CDR2 is SYGVKD in the germline V gene. The CDR3 loop spans 15 amino acids. The CDR3 here is CAISERTSGAPEQYF. Here the CDR3 DNA reads TGTGCCATCAGTGAGAGGACTAGCGGAGCGCCCGAGCAGTACTTC.

The rearrangement joins TRBV7-3 to TRBJ1-2; D is possibly TRBD1 (6 bases). CDR3 length: 13 amino acids. The germline V and J ends were trimmed by 1 base and 3 bases, with 6 bases remaining between them. The germline gives CDR1 SGHTA, CDR2 FQGTGA. The CDR3 loop is CASSLKGDYGYTF. DNA for the CDR3: TGTGCCAGCAGCTTAAAGGGGGACTATGGCTACACCTTC.

V gene TRBV11-3 combines with J gene TRBJ2-1; D might be TRBD2 (6 bases). This CDR3 region has 15 residues. From germline, CDR1 is SGHNT and CDR2 YENEEA. Trimming pared 0 bases from V and 5 bases from J, leaving 11 bases between. CDR3 sequence reads: CASSLDSGSNNEQFF. DNA for the CDR3: TGTGCCAGCAGCTTAGATAGCGGATCCAACAATGAGCAGTTCTTC.

The J gene is TRBJ1-3, the V gene TRBV15; D gene ambiguous. The CDR3 spans 15 residues. CDR1 LNHNV and CDR2 YYDKDF come from the germline V gene (reference sequence). Between the trimmed V and J ends, which lost 0 bases and 0 bases, there was a span of 6 bases. CDR3 nucleotides: TGTGCCACCAGCAGAGAACAGTTCTCTGGAAACACCATATATTTT. Residues: CATSREQFSGNTIYF.

The genes are TRBV5-1 and TRBJ1-5; D is ambiguous. CDR1 is SGHRS, CDR2 YFSETQ, per germline. The V gene lost 1 base and the J gene lost 7 bases, with 12 bases spanning the gap. This CDR3 comprises 14 residues. The CDR3 sequence is CASSLQPEVQPQHF. The CDR3, as DNA: TGCGCCAGCAGCTTGCAACCAGAAGTGCAGCCCCAGCATTTT.